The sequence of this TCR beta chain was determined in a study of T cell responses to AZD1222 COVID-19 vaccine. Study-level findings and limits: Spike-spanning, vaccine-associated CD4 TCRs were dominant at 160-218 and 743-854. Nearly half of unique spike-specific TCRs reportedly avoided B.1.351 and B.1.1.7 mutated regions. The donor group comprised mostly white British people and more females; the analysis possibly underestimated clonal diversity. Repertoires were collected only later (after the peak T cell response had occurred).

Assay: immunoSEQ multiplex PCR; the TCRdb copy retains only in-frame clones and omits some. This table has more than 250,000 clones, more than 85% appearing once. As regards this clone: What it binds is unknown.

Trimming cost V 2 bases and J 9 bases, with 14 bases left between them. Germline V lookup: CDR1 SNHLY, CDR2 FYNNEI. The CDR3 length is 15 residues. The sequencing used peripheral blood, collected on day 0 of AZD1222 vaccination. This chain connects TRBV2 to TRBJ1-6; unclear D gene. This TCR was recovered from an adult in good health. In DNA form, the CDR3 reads TGTGCCAGCAGTGAACGGGTTAGATCAGGTTCACCCCTCCACTTT. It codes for CASSERVRSGSPLHF. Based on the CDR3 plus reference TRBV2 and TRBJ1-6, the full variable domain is EPEVTQTPSHQVTQMGQEVILRCVPISNHLYFYWYRQILGQKVEFLVSFYNNEISEKSEIFDDQFSVERPDGSNFTLKIRSTKLEDSAMYFCASSERVRSGSPLHFGNGTRLTVT.